A single TCR beta chain is shown here with its context. Per the study methods: Amplification with reference gene primers provided the estimates of nucleated cell counts. Produced via immunoSEQ multiplex PCR; TCRdb's table is partial and in-frame only. V and J calls and clone size follow that table, whereas D and trimming were derived from the DNA. The table lists approximately 230,000 clones, roughly 85% of them singletons. The CDR3 is 14 amino acids. Germline V gene sequence: CDR1 WSHSY, CDR2 SAAADI. The V end was cut by 7 bases, the J end by 2 bases, with 13 bases between. The data belong to a study of blood T cell repertoires in COVID-19. Across the whole study: Samples taken during acute and convalescent COVID-19 were collected in the United States, Italy and Spain. Nucleic acid was either cDNA or gDNA, and it came from T cells, B-cell-depleted T cells, or PBMCs.

Specimen: peripheral blood. The chain uses TRBV10-2 and TRBJ2-3, with TRBD2 as a possible D gene (6 bases). The receptor comes from a man aged 18 to 29 with active or convalescent COVID-19. The CDR3 region is CASTRRDNTDTQYF. Written as DNA, the CDR3 is TGCGCCAGCACGCGGCGGGATAACACAGATACGCAGTATTTT.